Reported below is one T cell receptor (beta chain). In the authors' methods: Reference gene primers were amplified, and this amplification served to estimate nucleated cell counts. Only in-frame clones appear in the TCRdb table, and some are missing; sequencing was by immunoSEQ multiplex PCR. V, J and clone size were drawn from that table, and D and trimming were deduced from the DNA. The sample carries about 210,000 clones, 80% recorded once. The CDR3 is 13 amino acids. V shed 7 bases, J shed 13 bases, and the junction held 12 bases outside the gene matches. The entry originates in a study of blood T cell repertoires in COVID-19. Overall study context: Samples taken during acute and convalescent COVID-19 were collected in the United States, Italy and Spain. PBMCs, B-cell-depleted T cells, or T cells provided the cDNA or gDNA that made up the material.

This sequence originates from a woman aged 70-85 years with acute or convalescent COVID-19. The sequenced material came from peripheral blood. The chain employs TRBV12-3 or TRBV12-4 and TRBJ1-4; 7 bases map to TRBD1. CDR3 sequence: CASNIMGNRGLFF. CDR3 nucleotides: TGTGCCAGCAACATCATGGGGAACAGGGGACTGTTTTTT.